The clone carrying this T cell receptor beta chain appeared a single time. Its antigen is not identified. The sample comes from a study of blood T cells in healthy people across ages. A second PCR, run for roughly 7 to 12 cycles, used a sample-barcoded 5' primer plus a J-beta primer mix. MiXCR was run by TCRdb on the 5' RACE reads, yielding one entry per CDR3 protein. The sample carries over 1,500,000 distinct CDR3 sequences, about two fifths recorded once. The extraction recovered at least 5.5 micrograms of total RNA per sample. Notes on the study in general: While age rose, TCR beta diversity per million T cells dropped in a roughly linear way.

Sequencing was performed on blood. This TCR was recovered from a human donor in good health.

CDR3 region: CASSPADWQSYGYTF. In DNA form, the CDR3 reads TGCGCCAGCAGCCCAGCGGATTGGCAGTCATATGGCTACACCTTC. The J gene is TRBJ1-2, the V gene TRBV4-1; D gene uncertain. The CDR3 is made up of 15 amino acids. Trimming removed 4 bases from V and 5 bases from J, with 17 bases in between. CDR1 and CDR2 from the germline V gene are MGHRA and YSYEKL.